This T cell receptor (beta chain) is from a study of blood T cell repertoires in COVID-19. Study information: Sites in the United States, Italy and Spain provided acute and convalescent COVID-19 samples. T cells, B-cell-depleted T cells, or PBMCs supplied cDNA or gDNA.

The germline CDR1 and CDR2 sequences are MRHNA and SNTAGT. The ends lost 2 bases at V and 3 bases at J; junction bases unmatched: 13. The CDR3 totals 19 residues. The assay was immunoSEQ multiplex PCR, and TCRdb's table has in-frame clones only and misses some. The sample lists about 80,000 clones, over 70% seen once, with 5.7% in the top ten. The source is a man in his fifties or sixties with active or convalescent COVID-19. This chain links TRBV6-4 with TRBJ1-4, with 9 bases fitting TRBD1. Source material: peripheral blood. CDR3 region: CASSDPSRDRVGANEKLFF. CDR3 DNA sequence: TGTGCCAGCAGTGACCCGTCCCGGGACAGGGTTGGGGCTAATGAAAAACTGTTTTTT.